This T cell receptor (beta chain) was identified during a study of shared clonotypes between healthy human individuals. Assay: immunoSEQ multiplex PCR; the TCRdb copy retains only in-frame clones and omits some. This table holds 2 million to 2.5 million clones, under 95% found once. V shed 1 base and J shed 0 bases, with 13 bases lying between them. Germline V gene lookup returns CDR1 MGHRA and CDR2 YSYEKL. The CDR3 runs 17 residues. Selected positively for CCR7 and CD45RO-negative, naive CD8 cells excluded terminally differentiated effector memory CD45RA+ cells. The chain has TRBV4-1 and TRBJ2-1; D gene unclear. Sequencing input: naive CD8+ T cells from PBMCs. The TCR was taken from a man in his late teens or twenties in good health. Some clones in this sample may be carry-over from other donors' samples. Written as DNA, the CDR3 is TGCGCCAGCAGCCAAGTCCCGCTCTCCGGCTCCTACAATGAGCAGTTCTTC. Residues: CASSQVPLSGSYNEQFF.